The 14 T cell receptor beta chains in this list originate from one sample, sequenced in a study of cytomegalovirus exposure and HLA in healthy donors. Use of 60 Vbeta and 13 Jbeta primers characterized the PCR. This table comes from immunoSEQ multiplex PCR, and its TCRdb copy is limited to in-frame clones, with some not included. The data contain about 190,000 clones, roughly 80% of them singletons. The sequencing sample was made of PBMCs. These receptors were collected from a male donor in good health and CMV-seronegative.

The chain couples TRBV2 to TRBJ1-5, with D perhaps matching TRBD1 (6 bases). V was cut by 1 base and J by 10 bases, with 14 bases left in between. The CDR3 consists of 14 residues. The germline V gene has CDR1 SNHLY and CDR2 FYNNEI. CDR3 coding DNA: TGTGCCAGCAGTGAAGGCAGGGGATTACGTCCCCAGCATTTT. Encoded protein: CASSEGRGLRPQHF. Using reference TRBV2 and TRBJ1-5 for the parts outside the CDR3, the full variable domain is EPEVTQTPSHQVTQMGQEVILRCVPISNHLYFYWYRQILGQKVEFLVSFYNNEISEKSEIFDDQFSVERPDGSNFTLKIRSTKLEDSAMYFCASSEGRGLRPQHFGDGTRLSIL.

The gene calls are TRBV29-1 and TRBJ2-1, with 10 nucleotides matching TRBD2. In germline, CDR1 is SQVTM, CDR2 ANQGSEA. The CDR3 is 13 residues long. V was pared by 7 bases and J by 6 bases, with 6 bases of the junction left unmatched. The CDR3 DNA follows: TGCAGCGGGGGAAGCGGGAGGGGCAATGAGCAGTTCTTC. Amino acid sequence: CSGGSGRGNEQFF.

CDR3 residues: CASSVDRGRISYEQYF. In nucleotides, the CDR3 is TGTGCCAGCTCCGTGGACAGGGGGCGGATCTCCTACGAGCAGTACTTC. The chain employs TRBV18 and TRBJ2-7; 11 bases line up with TRBD1. J lost 0 bases, V lost 6 bases, and 7 bases had no gene match. This CDR3 is 16 amino acids long. Germline CDR1 is KGHSH and CDR2 is LQKENI.

This sequence joins TRBV7-2 and TRBJ2-5, with a weak D call TRBD2 (5 bases). This CDR3 comprises 15 residues. The V and J ends lost 5 bases and 2 bases respectively, with 15 bases between them. Germline values: CDR1 SGHTA, CDR2 FQGNSA. CDR3 nucleotide sequence: TGTGCCAGCAGCCCCCCGTCGGGGTCTCAAGAGACCCAGTACTTC. Its translation: CASSPPSGSQETQYF.

V and J are TRBV4-2 and TRBJ1-2, with 12 bases fitting TRBD1. The length of the CDR3 is 16 residues. CDR1 and CDR2 from the germline V gene are LGHNA and YNFKEQ. Trimming cost V 4 bases and J 6 bases; bases outside gene matches: 9. This chain's CDR3 is CASSRTPGQGADGYTF. The DNA of the CDR3 is TGTGCCAGCAGCCGTACCCCGGGACAGGGGGCGGATGGCTACACCTTC.

This rearrangement joins TRBV4-1 to TRBJ2-7; maybe TRBD2 (5 bases). Trimming cost V 0 bases and J 3 bases, with 12 bases left between them. Germline V gene data show CDR1 as MGHRA and CDR2 as YSYEKL. This CDR3 has 15 amino acids. Here the CDR3 reads CASSQDPSGIYEQYF. The CDR3, as DNA: TGCGCCAGCAGCCAAGATCCAAGCGGCATCTACGAGCAGTACTTC.

A remark on this clone: One end of the junction is discordant with germline, which a read error may explain. The same CDR3 also results from other DNA sequences found in this sample. The genes are TRBV7-9 and TRBJ1-1; TRBD1 might be the D (6 bases). Germline lookup yields CDR1 SEHNR and CDR2 FQNEAQ (reference sequence). The CDR3 loop spans 12 amino acids. Here the CDR3 reads CSSSRGNTEAFF. The CDR3 coding sequence is TGTTCCAGCAGCAGGGGAAACACTGAAGCTTTCTTT. The full variable domain, in which reference TRBV7-9 and TRBJ1-1 provide the parts outside the CDR3, is DTGVSQNPRHKITKRGQNVTFRCDPISEHNRLYWYRQTLGQGPEFLTYFQNEAQLEKSRLLSDRFSAERPKGSFSTLEIQRTEQGDSAMYLCSSSRGNTEAFFGQGTRLTVV.

The chain links TRBV15 to TRBJ1-6, with a tentative D call TRBD1 (5 bases). From germline, CDR1 is LNHNV and CDR2 YYDKDF (reference sequence). V lost 1 base and J 6 bases, leaving 13 bases between the germline ends. The CDR3 covers 16 residues. In DNA form, the CDR3 reads TGTGCCACCAGCAGAGGCGGGGGGATAGGTAATTCACCCCTCCACTTT. It codes for CATSRGGGIGNSPLHF.

The chain carries TRBV6-1 and TRBJ1-5; 7 nucleotides align to TRBD1. V was pared by 3 bases and J by 1 base, with 0 bases of the junction left unmatched. CDR1 and CDR2 from the germline V gene are MNHNS and SASEGT. The CDR3 spans 14 residues. In DNA form, the CDR3 reads TGTGCCAGCAGTGAGACAGGGAGCAATCAGCCCCAGCATTTT. It is translated as CASSETGSNQPQHF.

This chain uses TRBV9 with TRBJ2-5; 14 positions match TRBD2. The J call may be mistaken, given a closer DNA end match to TRBJ2-7. CDR3 size: 15 residues. The germline CDR1 and CDR2 sequences are SGDLS and YYNGEE. In nucleotides, the CDR3 is TGTGCCAGCAGCGCGGGGGGACTAGCGGGAGACGAGCAGTACTTC. This translates into CASSAGGLAGDEQYF.

The gene calls are TRBV5-1 and TRBJ2-7; TRBD2 is a possible D gene (6 bases). With 4 bases removed from V and 3 bases from J, the gap between germline ends came to 14 bases. Germline values: CDR1 SGHRS, CDR2 YFSETQ. This CDR3 has 14 amino acids. CDR3 nucleotides: TGCGCCAGCAGCCCGACGGTCGGGGGCTACGAGCAGTACTTC. Its protein is CASSPTVGGYEQYF. Based on the CDR3 plus reference TRBV5-1 and TRBJ2-7, the full variable domain is KAGVTQTPRYLIKTRGQQVTLSCSPISGHRSVSWYQQTPGQGLQFLFEYFSETQRNKGNFPGRFSGRQFSNSRSEMNVSTLELGDSALYLCASSPTVGGYEQYFGPGTRLTVT.

This chain connects TRBV15 to TRBJ2-5; 7 bases are shared with TRBD2. Per the germline V gene, CDR1 is LNHNV and CDR2 is YYDKDF (reference sequence). The length of the CDR3 is 15 residues. Trimming at V came to 0 bases and at J to 1 base, leaving 2 bases not matched to a gene. CDR3 protein: CATSRDPGGQETQYF. The CDR3 DNA follows: TGTGCCACCAGCAGAGATCCGGGGGGCCAAGAGACCCAGTACTTC.

V gene TRBV5-1 combines with J gene TRBJ1-2, with 10 bases aligning to TRBD1. Germline V CDR1 and CDR2: SGHRS, YFSETQ. The CDR3 loop spans 15 amino acids. The junction had 8 bases not matched to a gene; V was cut back by 1 base and J by 8 bases. CDR3: CASSLTSGTGEGYTF. The CDR3 nucleotides read TGCGCCAGCAGCTTGACCTCCGGGACAGGGGAAGGCTACACCTTC. The full variable domain, in which reference TRBV5-1 and TRBJ1-2 provide the parts outside the CDR3, is KAGVTQTPRYLIKTRGQQVTLSCSPISGHRSVSWYQQTPGQGLQFLFEYFSETQRNKGNFPGRFSGRQFSNSRSEMNVSTLELGDSALYLCASSLTSGTGEGYTFGSGTRLTVV.

The chain links TRBV14 to TRBJ2-7; 9 nucleotides match TRBD1. The CDR3 consists of 13 residues. Germline-derived CDR1 and CDR2 are SGHDN and FVKESK. V shed 9 bases, J shed 2 bases, and the junction held 5 bases outside the gene matches. The CDR3 coding sequence is TGTGCCAGTTGCCGGACAGGGGCCTACGAGCAGTACTTC. Its protein product is CASCRTGAYEQYF.